The clone carrying this TCR beta chain was counted at least ten times. With V trimmed by 4 bases and J by 3 bases, 5 bases remained unmatched. This CDR3 has 13 amino acids. Germline V gene lookup returns CDR1 DFQATT and CDR2 SNEGSKA (reference sequence). This record comes from a study of T-cell reconstitution after alpha-beta-depleted transplantation in children. As it was prepared, the TCRbeta library received unique molecular identifiers. TCRdb passed the PCR reads through MiXCR, listing each CDR3 protein once. The sample lists approximately 190,000 distinct CDR3 sequences; roughly 8.3% were seen once.

The source was PBMCs, mostly from graft donor cells, collected 360 days after TCRalphabeta/CD19-depleted stem cell transplant. The V and J genes are TRBV20-1 and TRBJ2-7; 8 nucleotides match TRBD2. This TCR came from a male patient between 2 and 9 years old who had a stem cell transplant for acute myeloid leukemia, so the T cells may come from the graft donor. CDR3 region: CSAISGTSYEQYF. The CDR3 coding sequence is TGCAGTGCTATCTCCGGGACTAGCTACGAGCAGTACTTC.